These 16 T cell receptor beta chains share one sample of origin, sequenced in a study of monozygotic twins with cystic fibrosis. Produced via immunoSEQ multiplex PCR; TCRdb's table is partial and in-frame only. The sample contains approximately 17,000 clones, about 96% of which appear only once. Sequencing was performed on blood. These receptors came from a girl aged 2-9 years with cystic fibrosis.

The V call is TRBV6-5, the J call TRBJ1-2; 7 positions agree with TRBD1. The germline CDR1 and CDR2 sequences are MNHEY and SVGAGI. The CDR3 covers 13 residues. After removal of 2 bases from V and 7 bases from J, the junction contained 4 bases not matched to a gene. The CDR3 region is CASSYPGGLGYTF. CDR3 coding DNA: TGTGCCAGCAGTTACCCAGGGGGTCTTGGCTACACCTTC.

This chain joins TRBV6-9 and TRBJ2-2, with 8 nucleotides matching TRBD1. V lost 4 bases to trimming and J lost 2 bases; unmatched junction nucleotides: 3. Germline V gives CDR1 MNHGY, CDR2 SVAAGI. This CDR3 has 15 amino acids. The CDR3, as DNA: TGTGCCAGCAGTTGGGACAGGCCTAACACCGGGGAGCTGTTTTTT. Translation: CASSWDRPNTGELFF.

The J gene is TRBJ1-1, the V gene TRBV7-9; possible D gene TRBD1, 6 bases. The V end was cut by 6 bases, the J end by 0 bases, with 20 bases between. This CDR3 region has 17 residues. CDR1 SEHNR and CDR2 FQNEAQ come from the germline V gene (reference sequence). In DNA, the CDR3 is TGTGCCAGCAGTTATCTCAGGGGCCTCGACGTGAACACTGAAGCTTTCTTT. Translated, it gives CASSYLRGLDVNTEAFF. The variable domain in full, with the rest retrieved from reference TRBV7-9 and TRBJ1-1, is DTGVSQNPRHKITKRGQNVTFRCDPISEHNRLYWYRQTLGQGPEFLTYFQNEAQLEKSRLLSDRFSAERPKGSFSTLEIQRTEQGDSAMYLCASSYLRGLDVNTEAFFGQGTRLTVV.

This clone appeared a single time. V and J are TRBV29-1 and TRBJ2-7; 8 bases fit TRBD1. The J segment lost 2 bases and the V segment lost 4 bases, leaving 13 bases of the junction unmatched. The CDR3 has 16 amino acids. Germline CDR1 and CDR2: SQVTM and ANQGSEA. This CDR3 reads CSVVGTGLPLTYEQYF. The CDR3 DNA is TGCAGCGTTGTCGGGACAGGACTACCCTTGACCTACGAGCAGTACTTC.

The chain carries TRBV7-2 and TRBJ1-1; 9 bases fit TRBD1. Germline V gene data show CDR1 as SGHTA and CDR2 as FQGNSA. This CDR3 contains 14 residues. V shed 3 bases, J shed 11 bases, and the junction held 10 bases outside the gene matches. The CDR3 spells CASSFDRGLGSAFF. The CDR3 nucleotides read TGTGCCAGCAGCTTTGACAGGGGGTTAGGGTCGGCTTTCTTT.

The chain is built from TRBV4-1 and TRBJ2-7, with D possibly TRBD1 on 6 matching bases. This CDR3 is built from 16 residues. Germline CDR1 and CDR2: MGHRA and YSYEKL. V was trimmed by 1 base and J by 0 bases, leaving 13 bases between them. The CDR3 DNA reads TGCGCCAGCAGCCAAGTGGGGGCAGGCATCTCCTACGAGCAGTACTTC. This codes for CASSQVGAGISYEQYF.

The chain has TRBV29-1 and TRBJ2-7; a weak D match, TRBD1 (5 bases). The CDR3 is made up of 14 amino acids. Germline V CDR1 and CDR2: SQVTM, ANQGSEA. Trimming cost V 6 bases and J 0 bases, with 15 bases left between them. CDR3 sequence: CSVGTRVGSYEQYF. The CDR3 DNA sequence: TGCAGCGTCGGAACCAGGGTGGGCTCCTACGAGCAGTACTTC.

This clone appeared a single time. The V and J genes are TRBV27 and TRBJ2-7; D may match TRBD1 or TRBD2 (5 bases each). Germline values: CDR1 MNHEY, CDR2 SMNVEV (reference sequence). The length of the CDR3 is 14 residues. V was pared by 6 bases and J by 6 bases, with 18 bases between. The CDR3 DNA is TGTGCCAGCAGGAAAAATCAGGGTCGGGGCGAGCAGTACTTC. Translation gives CASRKNQGRGEQYF.

This clone was detected once. This chain joins TRBV7-9 and TRBJ1-4; TRBD1 matches 8 bases. V trimming: 5 bases; J trimming: 5 bases; junction bases outside the gene matches: 4. There are 14 residues in the CDR3. Germline CDR1 reads SEHNR; CDR2 reads FQNEAQ (reference sequence). In DNA form, the CDR3 reads TGTGCCAGCAGCCGCGGGACAGGAAATGAAAAACTGTTTTTT. Residues: CASSRGTGNEKLFF.

This clone has a single count. The chain uses TRBV4-3 and TRBJ2-2; D possibly corresponds to TRBD2 (5 bases). This CDR3 has 17 residues. V lost 4 bases, J lost 1 base, and 16 bases lay in between. Germline assignment: CDR1 LGHNA and CDR2 YSLEER. The CDR3 bases are TGCGCCAGCAGCCTGCAAGTGTCGGCGGGGAACACCGGGGAGCTGTTTTTT. Translation gives CASSLQVSAGNTGELFF.

This rearrangement joins TRBV25-1 to TRBJ2-3; D is perhaps TRBD2 (5 bases). The CDR3 extends over 14 amino acids. The germline CDR1 and CDR2 sequences are MGHDK and SYGVNS. The V gene lost 2 bases and the J gene lost 1 base, with 7 bases spanning the gap. For the CDR3, the DNA is TGTGCCAGCAGTGAAGAACTAGGCACAGATACGCAGTATTTT. Protein: CASSEELGTDTQYF.

The rearrangement uses TRBV9 and TRBJ2-5, with TRBD2 identical over 8 bases. Per the germline V gene, CDR1 is SGDLS and CDR2 is YYNGEE. The V and J ends lost 0 bases and 4 bases, in that order; junction bases with no gene match: 8. This CDR3 is built from 16 residues. CDR3 nucleotides: TGTGCCAGCAGCGTAGCCCGGCTAGCGGGCCTAGAGACCCAGTACTTC. Translated, it gives CASSVARLAGLETQYF.

The rearrangement uses TRBV5-1 and TRBJ2-5; possibly TRBD2 for D (6 bases). The CDR3 spans 14 residues. V lost 0 bases and J lost 5, with 11 bases in between. Looked up from germline, CDR1 is SGHRS and CDR2 is YFSETQ. CDR3 nucleotide sequence: TGCGCCAGCAGCTTGGAGGGTCTAGCGGAGACCCAGTACTTC. Its protein is CASSLEGLAETQYF.

The chain carries TRBV2 and TRBJ1-2; 9 bases map to TRBD1. The germline CDR1 and CDR2 sequences are SNHLY and FYNNEI. This CDR3 is 17 amino acids long. V lost 7 bases, J lost 1 base, and 13 bases stayed unmatched. CDR3 protein: CASNGPRGQGLNYGYTF. CDR3 coding DNA: TGTGCCAGCAACGGCCCTCGGGGACAGGGCCTTAACTATGGCTACACCTTC.

This chain connects TRBV7-9 to TRBJ1-2, with no clear D. The CDR3 length is 12 residues. The V gene's germline CDR1 is SEHNR and CDR2 FQNEAQ (reference sequence). Trimming removed 3 bases at V and 7 bases at J, with 9 bases between. In DNA form, the CDR3 reads TGTGCCAGCAGCTTGAGTGACGGTGGCTACACCTTC. Translating gives CASSLSDGGYTF.

The rearrangement joins TRBV10-3 to TRBJ2-3; the D gene is possibly TRBD2 (5 bases). Germline V gene lookup returns CDR1 ENHRY and CDR2 SYGVKD. There are 14 residues in the CDR3. Trimming took 10 bases from V and 6 from J, leaving 20 bases between them. CDR3 sequence: CATADAPAEDTQYF. The CDR3 DNA reads as TGTGCCACCGCGGACGCACCAGCGGAGGATACGCAGTATTTT.